Presented here are 17 T cell receptor beta chains from one specimen sequenced in a study of T cells in localized non-small cell lung cancer. Here immunoSEQ multiplex PCR was the method, and the copy in TCRdb shows in-frame clones only, minus some. Here the sample spans roughly 13,000 clones, around 84% being singletons. The source was peripheral blood, collected before any cancer treatment. Source of these receptors: a male donor aged 60 or over with stage III lung adenocarcinoma.

This clone has just a few counts. The V gene is TRBV19, the J gene TRBJ1-4; D is unresolved. The CDR3 loop spans 11 amino acids. CDR1 and CDR2 from the germline V gene are LNHDA and SQIVND (reference sequence). V lost 3 bases, J lost 8 bases, and 4 bases lay in between. CDR3 amino acids: CASSMREKLFF. The CDR3 nucleotides are TGTGCCAGTAGTATGAGGGAAAAACTGTTTTTT.

The chain is built from TRBV5-1 and TRBJ1-2, with D possibly matching TRBD1 (6 bases). The germline V gene has CDR1 SGHRS and CDR2 YFSETQ. CDR3 length: 16 amino acids. V was cut by 1 base and J by 2 bases, with 15 bases left in between. The CDR3 DNA follows: TGCGCCAGCAGCTTGACTCAGGGGAGATCGAACTATGGCTACACCTTC. It yields the protein CASSLTQGRSNYGYTF.

The chain links TRBV9 to TRBJ1-6; D is possibly TRBD1 (5 bases). The CDR3 covers 13 residues. The ends were cut back, 3 bases at V and 8 bases at J, with 9 bases in the middle. CDR1 and CDR2 from the germline V gene are SGDLS and YYNGEE. The CDR3 here is CASSGGWDSPLHF. The CDR3 bases are TGTGCCAGCAGCGGGGGCTGGGATTCACCCCTCCACTTT.

The CDR3 spells CASSRTGQPQHF. The CDR3 DNA follows: TGTGCCAGCAGTCGCACCGGTCAGCCCCAGCATTTT. V and J are TRBV6-1 and TRBJ1-5; unclear D gene. V lost 5 bases and J lost 6, with 8 bases in between. The CDR3 totals 12 residues. Germline V gene sequence: CDR1 MNHNS, CDR2 SASEGT.

This sequence joins TRBV5-1 and TRBJ2-5; 7 nucleotides agree with TRBD1. V lost 4 bases, J lost 0 bases, and 3 bases stayed unmatched. The CDR3 sequence is 14 residues long. Germline V gives CDR1 SGHRS, CDR2 YFSETQ. The DNA for the CDR3 is TGCGCCAGCAGCCCGGGACAGTACCAAGAGACCCAGTACTTC. Translation: CASSPGQYQETQYF.

The rearrangement joins TRBV19 to TRBJ1-5, with D uncertain. Germline CDR1 LNHDA, CDR2 SQIVND (reference sequence). Trimming removed 4 bases at V and 5 bases at J, with 9 bases between. The CDR3 contains 13 residues. CDR3 region: CASSTTKDQPQHF. The CDR3 nucleotides are TGTGCCAGTAGTACGACAAAAGATCAGCCCCAGCATTTT.

The chain couples TRBV18 to TRBJ2-1; 11 bases are shared with TRBD2. The trim removed 5 bases at V and 8 bases at J, leaving 11 bases unmatched. From germline, CDR1 is KGHSH and CDR2 LQKENI. The CDR3 covers 16 residues. CDR3 protein: CASSNPGTSGLDEQFF. CDR3 coding DNA: TGTGCCAGCTCAAATCCCGGGACTAGCGGACTTGATGAGCAGTTCTTC.

A single count supports this clone. The chain couples TRBV4-1 to TRBJ2-1; tentatively, D is TRBD1 or TRBD2 (5 bases each). V was trimmed by 0 bases and J by 9 bases, leaving 9 bases between them. Looked up from germline, CDR1 is MGHRA and CDR2 is YSYEKL. This CDR3 is built from 13 residues. The CDR3 loop reads CASSQDRGGEQFF. CDR3 DNA: TGCGCCAGCAGCCAAGATCGGGGCGGTGAGCAGTTCTTC.

The chain links TRBV7-2 to TRBJ1-3; possible D gene TRBD1, 6 bases. Germline V gene sequence: CDR1 SGHTA, CDR2 FQGNSA. The CDR3 runs to 15 residues. Trimming took off 2 bases at V and 4 bases at J, with 12 bases between the two ends. CDR3: CASSLQSGAGNTIYF. In DNA, the CDR3 is TGTGCCAGCAGCTTACAATCAGGGGCAGGAAACACCATATATTTT.

The chain carries TRBV7-2 and TRBJ1-2; 7 bases are shared with TRBD1. The CDR3 covers 15 residues. V gave up 4 bases and J gave up 3 bases; unmatched junction bases: 8. CDR1 is SGHTA and CDR2 is FQGNSA in the germline V gene. CDR3 DNA: TGTGCCAGCAGCTCCCGACAGGGACTAGACTATGGCTACACCTTC. Amino acids: CASSSRQGLDYGYTF.

This clone was found once. The gene calls are TRBV9 and TRBJ2-7, with 7 positions matching TRBD1. The germline V gene encodes CDR1 SGDLS and CDR2 YYNGEE. The CDR3 runs to 13 residues. The CDR3 here is CAGMGQPLWGKYF. As DNA, the CDR3 is TGTGCGGGGATGGGACAGCCGCTATGGGGCAAGTACTTC. The whole variable domain, remainder taken from reference TRBV9 and TRBJ2-7, is DSGVTQTPKHLITATGQRVTLRCSPRSGDLSVYWYQQSLDQGLQFLIQYYNGEERAKGNILERFSAQQFPDLHSELNLSSLELGDSALYFCAGMGQPLWGKYFGPGTRLTVT.

V and J are TRBV19 and TRBJ2-6, with D hard to call. V dropped 2 bases and J dropped 5 bases, with 4 bases sitting between them. This CDR3 has 13 residues. Germline V CDR1 and CDR2: LNHDA, SQIVND (reference sequence). The CDR3 sequence: CASSIRRANVLTF. The CDR3 nucleotides are TGTGCCAGTAGTATAAGGAGGGCCAACGTCCTGACTTTC.

This clone was counted a single time. The chain couples TRBV13 to TRBJ1-1, with D possibly matching TRBD1 (5 bases). The CDR3 sequence is 14 residues long. The ends were cut back, 4 bases at V and 6 bases at J, with 15 bases in the middle. Germline CDR1 reads PRHDT; CDR2 reads FYEKMQ (reference sequence). The CDR3 DNA reads TGTGCCAGCAGCTACGCCAGGTTGGGGGCTGAAGCTTTCTTT. As protein: CASSYARLGAEAFF.

The chain is built from TRBV7-2 and TRBJ2-5, with 11 nucleotides matching TRBD2. This CDR3 is built from 15 residues. The V and J ends lost 4 bases and 2 bases, in that order; junction bases with no gene match: 3. Germline V CDR1 and CDR2: SGHTA, FQGNSA. The CDR3 spells CASSWTSGQQETQYF. DNA of the CDR3: TGTGCCAGCAGCTGGACTAGCGGGCAACAAGAGACCCAGTACTTC. Complete variable domain (other parts from reference TRBV7-2 and TRBJ2-5): GAGVSQSPSNKVTEKGKDVELRCDPISGHTALYWYRQSLGQGLEFLIYFQGNSAPDKSGLPSDRFSAERTGGSVSTLTIQRTQQEDSAVYLCASSWTSGQQETQYFGPGTRLLVL.

This clone was seen only once. The J gene is TRBJ1-3, the V gene TRBV11-2; a weak D match, TRBD1 (5 bases). Trimming pared 5 bases from V and 1 base from J, leaving 12 bases between. The CDR3 runs 15 residues. Germline-derived CDR1 and CDR2 are SGHAT and FQNNGV. CDR3 region: CASSPTGGSGNTIYF. CDR3 in DNA: TGTGCCAGCAGCCCCACCGGGGGGTCTGGAAACACCATATATTTT.

This chain joins TRBV30 and TRBJ1-1; D is uncertain. With 3 bases removed from V and 1 base from J, the gap between germline ends came to 6 bases. Germline CDR1 and CDR2: GTSNPN and SVGIG (reference sequence). The CDR3 loop spans 12 amino acids. CDR3 bases: TGTGCCTGGAGCGCACCGAACACTGAAGCTTTCTTT. Amino acids: CAWSAPNTEAFF. Together with reference TRBV30 and TRBJ1-1, the CDR3 gives the full variable domain: SQTIHQWPATLVQPVGSPLSLECTVEGTSNPNLYWYRQAAGRGLQLLFYSVGIGQISSEVPQNLSASRPQDRQFILSSKKLLLSDSGFYLCAWSAPNTEAFFGQGTRLTVV.

J is TRBJ1-6 and V is TRBV5-1; D gene uncertain. With 2 bases removed from V and 7 bases from J, the gap between germline ends came to 13 bases. Germline-derived CDR1 and CDR2 are SGHRS and YFSETQ. This CDR3 region has 15 residues. CDR3 in DNA: TGCGCCAGCAGCTTAAGTACCGGGGAGAATTCACCCCTCCACTTT. Translating gives CASSLSTGENSPLHF.